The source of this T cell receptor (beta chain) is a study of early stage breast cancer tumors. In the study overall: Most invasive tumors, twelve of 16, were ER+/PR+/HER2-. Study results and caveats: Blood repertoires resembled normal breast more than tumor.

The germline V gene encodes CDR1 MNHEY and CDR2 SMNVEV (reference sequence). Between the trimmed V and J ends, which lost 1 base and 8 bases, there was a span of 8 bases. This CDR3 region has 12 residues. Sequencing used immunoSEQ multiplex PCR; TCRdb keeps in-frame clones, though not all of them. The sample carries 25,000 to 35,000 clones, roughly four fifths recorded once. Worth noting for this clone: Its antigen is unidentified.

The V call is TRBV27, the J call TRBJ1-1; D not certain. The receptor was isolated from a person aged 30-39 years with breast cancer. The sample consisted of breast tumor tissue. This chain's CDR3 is CASSLYGQEAFF. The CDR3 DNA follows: TGTGCCAGCAGTTTATACGGGCAGGAAGCTTTCTTT.